A single sample gave rise to the 27 T cell receptor beta chains below, sequenced in a study of CD8 T cells in Susac syndrome (dated by TCRdb to between 2018 and 2020). Libraries were made using the immunoSEQ multiplex PCR assay. RNA was extracted using the RNeasy kit, and about 0.5 to 1 ug of the RNA was reverse transcribed with random hexamers. The public sequencing data were trimmed at Q25 with fastp and processed into clonotypes with MiXCR by TCRdb, which kept only in-frame beta chains. Identical CDR3 protein sequences are pooled into one entry, listed with their most common genes and DNA. The sample yields over 150,000 distinct CDR3 sequences; about 96% were counted once. The ten largest clones capture around 0.12% of the sample. The specimen sequenced was CD4+ T cells from PBMCs. These receptor sequences come from a human donor with Susac syndrome.

In this sample, this clonotype turned up once. J is TRBJ1-1 and V is TRBV29-1, with 7 bases aligning to TRBD1. CDR1 SQVTM and CDR2 ANQGSEA come from the germline V gene. The CDR3 has 14 residues. V shed 5 bases and J 4 bases; nucleotides not matched to a gene: 10. In nucleotides, the CDR3 is TGCAGCGTTCTACAGGGGCCCCGGAGCACTGAAGCTTTCTTT. Translated, it gives CSVLQGPRSTEAFF.

This clonotype was recorded a few times. The chain couples TRBV18 to TRBJ2-3; TRBD1 is a possible D gene (6 bases). CDR3 length: 14 amino acids. V was shortened by 3 bases and J by 2 bases, with 9 bases between the two germline ends. Germline CDR1 is KGHSH and CDR2 is LQKENI. In DNA, the CDR3 is TGTGCCAGCTCACCCGGGACACACACAGATACGCAGTATTTT. Translating it yields CASSPGTHTDTQYF.

The chain couples TRBV5-1 to TRBJ1-5, with D uncertain. The V and J ends lost 2 bases and 0 bases respectively, with 9 bases between them. The germline gives CDR1 SGHRS, CDR2 YFSETQ. The CDR3 length is 15 residues. CDR3 loop: CASSLSGNSNQPQHF. The CDR3 DNA reads as TGCGCCAGCAGCTTATCGGGGAATAGCAATCAGCCCCAGCATTTT.

The CDR3 nucleotides read TGCGCCAGCAGCCAAGATAGACGGTCTACACCCCTCCACTTT. This sequence encodes CASSQDRRSTPLHF. This chain uses TRBV4-3 with TRBJ1-6; D is ambiguous. Germline lookup yields CDR1 LGHNA and CDR2 YSLEER. The CDR3 runs 14 residues. The ends were cut back, 0 bases at V and 11 bases at J, with 11 bases in the middle.

This chain links TRBV20-1 with TRBJ2-2, with TRBD2 matching 10 bases. Germline-derived CDR1 and CDR2 are DFQATT and SNEGSKA (reference sequence). The CDR3 has 17 residues. V trimming: 0 bases; J trimming: 1 base; junction bases outside the gene matches: 5. The CDR3 is CSARDWVAGGNTGELFF. As DNA, the CDR3 is TGCAGTGCTAGAGATTGGGTAGCGGGGGGGAACACCGGGGAGCTGTTTTTT.

This clonotype has a single count. This chain joins TRBV6-4 and TRBJ2-1; D is undetermined. Between the trimmed V and J ends, which lost 7 bases and 4 bases, there was a span of 17 bases. Germline V CDR1 and CDR2: MRHNA, SNTAGT. The CDR3 contains 15 residues. CDR3 in DNA: TGTGCCAGCACTGTACTCCAGGTAGAATACAATGAGCAGTTCTTC. Its protein product is CASTVLQVEYNEQFF.

The chain uses TRBV7-2 and TRBJ1-1; D unclear. V lost 1 base and J lost 5, with 11 bases in between. This CDR3 region has 14 residues. Germline CDR1 is SGHTA and CDR2 is FQGNSA. The CDR3 spells CASSLGSGLTEAFF. CDR3 nucleotide sequence: TGTGCCAGCAGCTTAGGTAGTGGGTTGACTGAAGCTTTCTTT.

This clonotype appeared a single time. The CDR3 here is CASSLSEGPNEKLFF. In nucleotides, the CDR3 is TGTGCCAGCAGCCTCTCCGAGGGACCTAATGAAAAACTGTTTTTT. The chain employs TRBV7-9 and TRBJ1-4, with a tentative D call TRBD1 (5 bases). The CDR3 extends over 15 amino acids. Germline V gene sequence: CDR1 SEHNR, CDR2 FQNEAQ (reference sequence). The V gene lost 5 bases and the J gene lost 3 bases, with 13 bases spanning the gap.

This clonotype was observed a single time. The CDR3 region has the DNA TGTGCCTGGAGTTCCATGGGGTATGGCTACACCTTC. The encoded protein is CAWSSMGYGYTF. This sequence joins TRBV30 and TRBJ1-2; D is undetermined. The CDR3 is 12 residues long. The germline V gene has CDR1 GTSNPN and CDR2 SVGIG (reference sequence). Between the trimmed V and J ends, which lost 2 bases and 5 bases, there was a span of 9 bases.

The chain is built from TRBV4-2 and TRBJ2-1; 15 bases map to TRBD2. The CDR3 is 15 amino acids. V shed 3 bases and J 9 bases; nucleotides not matched to a gene: 3. Germline lookup yields CDR1 LGHNA and CDR2 YNFKEQ. The CDR3 sequence is CASSQGLAGGGEQFF. CDR3 coding DNA: TGTGCCAGCAGCCAGGGACTAGCGGGAGGAGGTGAGCAGTTCTTC.

The genes are TRBV9 and TRBJ2-7; weak D call: TRBD2 (5 bases). Per germline, CDR1 SGDLS and CDR2 YYNGEE. The ends were cut back, 3 bases at V and 0 bases at J, with 10 bases in the middle. This CDR3 contains 14 residues. This CDR3 is CASSAGVSSYEQYF. The CDR3 coding sequence is TGTGCCAGCAGCGCCGGGGTTAGCTCCTACGAGCAGTACTTC.

This rearrangement joins TRBV6-2 or TRBV6-3 to TRBJ2-5, with D possibly TRBD2 on 6 matching bases. V gave up 7 bases and J gave up 3 bases, with 9 bases separating them. The CDR3 has 12 amino acids. Germline CDR1 reads MNHEY; CDR2 reads SVGEGT. This CDR3 reads CASMRGKETQYF. The CDR3 DNA is TGTGCCAGCATGCGGGGTAAAGAGACCCAGTACTTC.

The V and J genes are TRBV9 and TRBJ2-4, with a tentative D call TRBD1 (6 bases). This CDR3 region has 13 residues. Trimming pared 3 bases from V and 13 bases from J, leaving 17 bases between. CDR1 SGDLS and CDR2 YYNGEE come from the germline V gene. The CDR3 spells CASSAQTGTQQYF. CDR3 DNA: TGTGCCAGCAGCGCCCAAACCGGGACACAGCAGTACTTC.

The chain combines TRBV6-1 with TRBJ1-4; no definite D call. The CDR3 sequence is 11 residues long. Germline V gene data show CDR1 as MNHNS and CDR2 as SASEGT. The V end lost 6 bases, the J end lost 15 bases, and 14 bases lay between the germline ends. Here the CDR3 reads CASRDSPMVFF. In DNA, the CDR3 is TGTGCCAGCAGGGACTCTCCTATGGTGTTTTTT.

The V and J genes are TRBV20-1 and TRBJ1-2, with D hard to call. The germline gives CDR1 DFQATT, CDR2 SNEGSKA (reference sequence). The CDR3 covers 10 residues. The V and J ends lost 0 bases and 8 bases respectively, with 4 bases between them. CDR3 sequence: CSARDRGYTF. The DNA of the CDR3 is TGCAGTGCTAGAGATAGGGGCTACACCTTC.

V is TRBV20-1 and J is TRBJ2-1, with 10 nucleotides matching TRBD1. The CDR3 loop spans 15 amino acids. Germline-derived CDR1 and CDR2 are DFQATT and SNEGSKA (reference sequence). With V trimmed by 1 base and J by 2 bases, 2 bases remained unmatched. CDR3 protein: CSARGGQGTYNEQFF. The CDR3 DNA follows: TGCAGTGCTAGAGGGGGACAGGGGACCTACAATGAGCAGTTCTTC.

The chain recombines TRBV30 with TRBJ2-5; 10 bases agree with TRBD2. Germline trimming cut 3 bases from V and 5 bases from J; bases unmatched to any gene: 6. CDR1 and CDR2 from the germline V gene are GTSNPN and SVGIG (reference sequence). CDR3 size: 14 residues. This chain's CDR3 is CAWRVSGRLETQYF. The CDR3 nucleotides read TGTGCCTGGAGGGTTAGCGGGAGGTTGGAGACCCAGTACTTC. Filled out from reference TRBV30 and TRBJ2-5, the complete variable domain reads SQTIHQWPATLVQPVGSPLSLECTVEGTSNPNLYWYRQAAGRGLQLLFYSVGIGQISSEVPQNLSASRPQDRQFILSSKKLLLSDSGFYLCAWRVSGRLETQYFGPGTRLLVL.

V and J are TRBV20-1 and TRBJ2-3; D is unclear. Germline CDR1 is DFQATT and CDR2 is SNEGSKA (reference sequence). V was pared by 0 bases and J by 1 base, with 8 bases between. The CDR3 is 14 amino acids. CDR3 DNA sequence: TGCAGTGCTAGAGATTGGTCTGGCACAGATACGCAGTATTTT. Protein: CSARDWSGTDTQYF.

DNA of the CDR3: TGTGCCAGCAGCAAGTTCCTGGGACAGGGAGACTACACCTTC. This codes for CASSKFLGQGDYTF. J is TRBJ1-2 and V is TRBV14, with 9 bases matching TRBD1. Looked up from germline, CDR1 is SGHDN and CDR2 is FVKESK. The CDR3 is 14 amino acids. V shed 5 bases and J 10 bases; nucleotides not matched to a gene: 11.

The chain combines TRBV18 with TRBJ1-1; D ambiguous. The germline V gene has CDR1 KGHSH and CDR2 LQKENI. V was cut by 0 bases and J by 0 bases, with 11 bases left in between. The CDR3 runs 16 residues. CDR3 sequence reads: CASSPPAGMMNTEAFF. The CDR3 nucleotides read TGTGCCAGCTCACCACCGGCGGGGATGATGAACACTGAAGCTTTCTTT.

This clonotype was detected only once. The chain joins TRBV14 to TRBJ1-2, with D unresolved. There are 14 residues in the CDR3. Germline V gives CDR1 SGHDN, CDR2 FVKESK. Trimming took off 3 bases at V and 10 bases at J, with 18 bases between the two ends. CDR3 loop: CASSQSQVHMDYTF. The CDR3 coding sequence is TGTGCCAGCAGCCAGTCCCAGGTCCACATGGACTACACCTTC.

The genes are TRBV7-9 and TRBJ2-5; 11 bases agree with TRBD2. V lost 1 base to trimming and J lost 2 bases; unmatched junction nucleotides: 3. Germline CDR1 SEHNR, CDR2 FQNEAQ (reference sequence). The CDR3 covers 16 residues. In nucleotides, the CDR3 is TGTGCCAGCAGCTTAGTCGCTAGCGGGGGGCAAGAGACCCAGTACTTC. Translation gives CASSLVASGGQETQYF.

CDR3 residues: CSVSAGAAKNIQYF. For the CDR3, the DNA is TGCAGTGTATCGGCAGGGGCGGCCAAAAACATTCAGTACTTC. The J gene is TRBJ2-4, the V gene TRBV20-1, with a tentative D call TRBD1 (6 bases). The CDR3 loop spans 14 amino acids. CDR1 and CDR2 (germline): DFQATT, SNEGSKA (reference sequence). Deletions cut 7 bases from V and 1 base from J, with 14 bases between.

V is TRBV7-9 and J is TRBJ2-2; D unclear. Germline V gives CDR1 SEHNR, CDR2 FQNEAQ (reference sequence). The length of the CDR3 is 16 residues. Trimming removed 4 bases at V and 2 bases at J, with 14 bases between. Written as DNA, the CDR3 is TGTGCCAGCAGCTCATCCTACAGATACAACACCGGGGAGCTGTTTTTT. It encodes CASSSSYRYNTGELFF. The variable domain in full, with the rest retrieved from reference TRBV7-9 and TRBJ2-2, is DTGVSQNPRHKITKRGQNVTFRCDPISEHNRLYWYRQTLGQGPEFLTYFQNEAQLEKSRLLSDRFSAERPKGSFSTLEIQRTEQGDSAMYLCASSSSYRYNTGELFFGEGSRLTVL.

The chain combines TRBV28 with TRBJ2-7; D is uncertain. The germline V gene has CDR1 MDHEN and CDR2 SYDVKM. The CDR3 is made up of 11 amino acids. The V gene lost 4 bases and the J gene lost 2 bases, with 3 bases spanning the gap. The CDR3 bases are TGTGCCAGCAGTTCCGCCTACGAGCAGTACTTC. Translated: CASSSAYEQYF.

The chain employs TRBV25-1 and TRBJ2-5; D is possibly TRBD2 (7 bases). The germline V gene has CDR1 MGHDK and CDR2 SYGVNS. The CDR3 sequence is 14 residues long. Trimming cost V 1 base and J 5 bases, with 11 bases left between them. The CDR3 bases are TGTGCCAGCAGTGAATGGGGGGGCGGGGAGACCCAGTACTTC. This translates into CASSEWGGGETQYF.

The chain uses TRBV27 and TRBJ2-7, with D tentatively TRBD2 (5 bases). The CDR3 has 14 residues. Trimming cost V 10 bases and J 2 bases, with 18 bases left between them. CDR1 is MNHEY, CDR2 SMNVEV, per germline (reference sequence). CDR3 DNA sequence: TGTGCCACCCGGAGGCAGAGCGCAACCTACGAGCAGTACTTC. Its protein product is CATRRQSATYEQYF.